This entry lists 18 T cell receptor beta chains sequenced from one sample in a study of cytomegalovirus exposure and HLA in healthy donors. Both 60 Vbeta primers and 13 Jbeta primers went into the PCR. TCRdb's table, derived via immunoSEQ multiplex PCR, lists solely in-frame clones and lacks some. The profile covers about 270,000 clones, with 65% to 85% appearing a single time and under 3% taken by the ten largest. The sample taken for sequencing was PBMCs. The receptors were sampled from a female donor in good health and CMV-seronegative.

This clone showed up just once. This sequence joins TRBV6-1 and TRBJ2-7; D is possibly TRBD1 (5 bases). The CDR3 covers 14 residues. V dropped 0 bases and J dropped 4 bases, with 10 bases sitting between them. Germline CDR1 is MNHNS and CDR2 is SASEGT. The CDR3 DNA sequence: TGTGCCAGCAGTGAAGCCGGGCAGGGTTACGAGCAGTACTTC. This gives the protein CASSEAGQGYEQYF.

In this sample, this clone turned up a few times. The V and J genes are TRBV28 and TRBJ1-2; 7 bases map to TRBD1. Germline V CDR1 and CDR2: MDHEN, SYDVKM. The CDR3 consists of 14 residues. The ends lost 5 bases at V and 10 bases at J; junction bases unmatched: 13. CDR3 nucleotide sequence: TGTGCCAGCAGTCCCCGTCCGAAGGGGGCGGTCTACACCTTC. Protein: CASSPRPKGAVYTF.

This clone showed up just once. This rearrangement joins TRBV11-3 to TRBJ2-7, with 12 bases matching TRBD1. The germline V gene encodes CDR1 SGHNT and CDR2 YENEEA. V was pared by 4 bases and J by 2 bases, with 9 bases of the junction left unmatched. The CDR3 runs to 17 residues. CDR3 sequence reads: CASSSPPGTGGPYEQYF. CDR3 coding DNA: TGTGCCAGCAGCTCCCCGCCGGGGACAGGGGGCCCCTACGAGCAGTACTTC.

This chain joins TRBV5-8 and TRBJ1-2; 10 bases are a match to TRBD1. The germline V gene has CDR1 SGHTS and CDR2 YDEGEE. Trimming took 1 base from V and 2 from J; bases not matched to a gene: 8. The CDR3 loop spans 17 amino acids. The CDR3 loop is CASSLMGQGRGNYGYTF. CDR3 nucleotide sequence: TGTGCCAGCAGCTTGATGGGACAGGGGCGAGGCAACTATGGCTACACCTTC.

The rearrangement uses TRBV11-2 and TRBJ2-5, with 8 bases lining up with TRBD1. The J call is doubtful: the DNA matches TRBJ2-7 better. This CDR3 is built from 16 residues. Germline V gene sequence: CDR1 SGHAT, CDR2 FQNNGV. CDR3 residues: CASSSLPGQVAYEQYF. For the CDR3, the DNA is TGTGCCAGCAGCTCACTCCCGGGACAGGTCGCCTACGAGCAGTACTTC.

The chain has TRBV5-1 and TRBJ2-2; no reliable D call. Per germline, CDR1 SGHRS and CDR2 YFSETQ. This CDR3 contains 14 residues. Trimming took off 1 base at V and 2 bases at J, with 6 bases between the two ends. Here the CDR3 DNA reads TGCGCCAGCAGCTTGTGGCTTAACACCGGGGAGCTGTTTTTT. Protein: CASSLWLNTGELFF.

This rearrangement joins TRBV27 to TRBJ1-5, with unresolved D. The CDR3 has 14 residues. CDR1 and CDR2 (germline): MNHEY, SMNVEV (reference sequence). V dropped 6 bases and J dropped 6 bases, with 15 bases sitting between them. CDR3 coding DNA: TGTGCCAGCAGCCCGATACGGTCTCGTCAGCCCCAGCATTTT. This translates into CASSPIRSRQPQHF.

This clone was counted a few times. At the DNA level, this CDR3 is encoded by other sequences in the same sample as well. The rearrangement joins TRBV5-1 to TRBJ2-5; a weak D match, TRBD1 (6 bases). CDR3 length: 14 amino acids. Germline CDR1 SGHRS, CDR2 YFSETQ. Between the trimmed V and J ends, which lost 1 base and 1 base, there was a span of 8 bases. CDR3 in DNA: TGCGCCAGCAGCTTGATGGGGGCCCAAGAGACCCAGTACTTC. This codes for CASSLMGAQETQYF.

The chain is built from TRBV9 and TRBJ2-1, with 8 nucleotides matching TRBD1. CDR3 length: 19 residues. Per germline, CDR1 SGDLS and CDR2 YYNGEE. The junction had 15 bases not matched to a gene; V was cut back by 4 bases and J by 0 bases. CDR3: CASSPQTGVSPLSYNEQFF. The CDR3 DNA follows: TGTGCCAGCAGCCCCCAGACAGGGGTCTCCCCTCTCTCCTACAATGAGCAGTTCTTC. Looking up the rest from reference TRBV9 and TRBJ2-1 gives the full variable domain: DSGVTQTPKHLITATGQRVTLRCSPRSGDLSVYWYQQSLDQGLQFLIQYYNGEERAKGNILERFSAQQFPDLHSELNLSSLELGDSALYFCASSPQTGVSPLSYNEQFFGPGTRLTVL.

The chain recombines TRBV30 with TRBJ1-6; 7 nucleotides align to TRBD1. With V trimmed by 3 bases and J by 12 bases, 8 bases remained unmatched. Per germline, CDR1 GTSNPN and CDR2 SVGIG (reference sequence). This CDR3 region has 13 residues. The CDR3 spells CAWSKTGEGPLHF. CDR3 nucleotides: TGTGCCTGGAGCAAAACAGGGGAAGGACCCCTCCACTTT.

The rearrangement joins TRBV11-3 to TRBJ1-1; TRBD1 is a possible D gene (6 bases). The CDR3 loop spans 16 amino acids. Germline assignment: CDR1 SGHNT and CDR2 YENEEA. Trimming pared 11 bases from V and 0 bases from J, leaving 22 bases between. CDR3 nucleotide sequence: TGTGCCGGTACCTATGGGGGCAGGGCCATGAACACTGAAGCTTTCTTT. Translated: CAGTYGGRAMNTEAFF.

This clone was counted a few times. This chain connects TRBV7-3 to TRBJ2-1; 7 bases fit TRBD1. Germline V lookup: CDR1 SGHTA, CDR2 FQGTGA. Unmatched junction bases numbered 1, after V lost 6 bases and J lost 5 bases. The CDR3 extends over 12 amino acids. CDR3 sequence: CASSQGDNEQFF. For the CDR3, the DNA is TGTGCCAGCAGTCAGGGGGACAATGAGCAGTTCTTC.

The genes are TRBV11-3 and TRBJ2-1, with 13 bases lining up with TRBD2. The CDR3 has 15 residues. The V gene's germline CDR1 is SGHNT and CDR2 YENEEA. V was pared by 2 bases and J by 8 bases, with 3 bases of the junction left unmatched. CDR3 nucleotide sequence: TGTGCCAGCAGCTTATGGACTAGCGGGAGCGATGAGCAGTTCTTC. Protein: CASSLWTSGSDEQFF.

The rearrangement uses TRBV7-8 and TRBJ1-2; TRBD1 matches at 7 bases. CDR1 and CDR2 (germline): SGHVS, FQNEAQ. J lost 8 bases, V lost 4 bases, and 10 bases had no gene match. This CDR3 comprises 14 residues. The CDR3 DNA sequence: TGTGCCAGCAGCTCTCGGGACAGATCAAGAGGCTACACCTTC. Its translation: CASSSRDRSRGYTF.

The chain combines TRBV5-6 with TRBJ1-6, with 10 bases aligning to TRBD1. The CDR3 length is 14 residues. The V gene's germline CDR1 is SGHDT and CDR2 YYEEEE. Trimming removed 3 bases from V and 8 bases from J; junction bases left unmatched: 2. The CDR3 DNA reads as TGTGCCAGCAGCTACGGACAGGGGGATTCACCCCTCCACTTT. Its translation: CASSYGQGDSPLHF.

In this sample, this clone turned up a few times. The chain employs TRBV7-8 and TRBJ1-2; maybe TRBD1 (5 bases). The length of the CDR3 is 15 residues. V was cut by 6 bases and J by 3 bases, with 17 bases left in between. The germline V gene has CDR1 SGHVS and CDR2 FQNEAQ. CDR3 sequence reads: CASSPKGQKDYGYTF. The CDR3 nucleotides read TGTGCCAGCAGTCCGAAGGGGCAGAAGGACTATGGCTACACCTTC.

V usage is TRBV28 and J usage is TRBJ2-7, with TRBD2 matching over 8 bases. Germline-derived CDR1 and CDR2 are MDHEN and SYDVKM. The CDR3 loop spans 14 amino acids. V lost 6 bases and J lost 2; bases outside the gene matches: 6. CDR3 protein: CASRTGGVPYEQYF. CDR3 nucleotides: TGTGCCAGCAGAACGGGGGGGGTACCCTACGAGCAGTACTTC.

This clone was found a few times. V usage is TRBV7-2 and J usage is TRBJ2-7; perhaps TRBD2 as D (6 bases). There are 15 residues in the CDR3. With 1 base removed from V and 3 bases from J, the gap between germline ends came to 13 bases. The germline gives CDR1 SGHTA, CDR2 FQGNSA. The CDR3 sequence is CASSLDRAGNYEQYF. CDR3 in DNA: TGTGCCAGCAGCTTAGATCGGGCGGGAAACTACGAGCAGTACTTC.